Presented here are 15 T cell receptor beta chains from one specimen sequenced in a study of CD8 T cells in Susac syndrome. cDNA came from around 0.5 to 1 ug RNA primed by random hexamers. In TCRdb, the immunoSEQ multiplex PCR reads were re-called with MiXCR into one record per CDR3 protein. The table lists 100,000 to 150,000 distinct CDR3 sequences, over 80% of them singletons. The sequencing sample was made of CD8+ T cells from PBMCs. The receptors were sampled from a human donor with multiple sclerosis.

This clonotype was seen just once. J is TRBJ1-2 and V is TRBV9; D call uncertain. Germline V CDR1 and CDR2: SGDLS, YYNGEE. CDR3 size: 16 residues. Trimming took 0 bases from V and 0 from J, leaving 12 bases between them. In nucleotides, the CDR3 is TGTGCCAGCAGCGTAGCGGCCTTCCAGTCTAACTATGGCTACACCTTC. It codes for CASSVAAFQSNYGYTF.

The V and J genes are TRBV7-9 and TRBJ1-2, with TRBD1 matching over 9 bases. Unmatched junction bases numbered 9, after V lost 1 base and J lost 6 bases. The CDR3 has 16 amino acids. Looked up from germline, CDR1 is SEHNR and CDR2 is FQNEAQ (reference sequence). Here the CDR3 reads CASSLVETGGKDGYTF. CDR3 sequence (DNA): TGTGCCAGCAGCTTAGTGGAGACAGGGGGTAAGGATGGCTACACCTTC.

The genes are TRBV6-2 or TRBV6-3 and TRBJ2-5, with 8 positions matching TRBD1. With 7 bases clipped from V and 5 bases from J, the junction kept 9 bases outside the gene matches. The CDR3 length is 14 residues. From germline, CDR1 is MNHEY and CDR2 SVGEGT. This CDR3 is CASKATGAWETQYF. The DNA for the CDR3 is TGTGCCAGCAAGGCGACAGGGGCTTGGGAGACCCAGTACTTC.

The rearrangement joins TRBV7-2 to TRBJ2-7; no clear D. This CDR3 contains 13 residues. Looked up from germline, CDR1 is SGHTA and CDR2 is FQGNSA. Trimming shortened V by 0 bases and J by 4 bases, and 7 bases separated the two germline ends. This CDR3 is CASSLAPHYEQYV. The CDR3 DNA reads as TGTGCCAGCAGCTTAGCACCGCATTACGAGCAGTACGTC.

The CDR3 DNA reads as TGTGCCAGCAGCTTGGGGTCACTGGGGCAGGGACGCTACAATGAGCAGTTCTTC. Its protein product is CASSLGSLGQGRYNEQFF. This chain connects TRBV5-6 to TRBJ2-1; possibly TRBD1 or TRBD2 for D (5 bases each). Per the germline V gene, CDR1 is SGHDT and CDR2 is YYEEEE. The germline V and J ends were trimmed by 0 bases and 3 bases, with 19 bases remaining between them. The CDR3 contains 18 residues. Full variable domain (remainder filled in from reference TRBV5-6 and TRBJ2-1): DAGVTQSPTHLIKTRGQQVTLRCSPKSGHDTVSWYQQALGQGPQFIFQYYEEEERQRGNFPDRFSGHQFPNYSSELNVNALLLGDSALYLCASSLGSLGQGRYNEQFFGPGTRLTVL.

The genes are TRBV7-6 and TRBJ2-7; D is unresolved. V was pared by 4 bases and J by 1 base, with 8 bases between. The CDR3 consists of 13 residues. CDR1 is SGHVS and CDR2 is FNYEAQ in the germline V gene. CDR3 residues: CASSSAQSYEQYF. The CDR3 DNA follows: TGTGCCAGCAGCTCGGCTCAGTCCTACGAGCAGTACTTC.

The table lists this clonotype with a few counts. This chain joins TRBV19 and TRBJ2-7, with D tentatively TRBD2 (6 bases). CDR3 length equals 16 residues. The germline CDR1 and CDR2 sequences are LNHDA and SQIVND (reference sequence). Trimming left V 2 bases short and J 1 base short, with 15 bases between. The CDR3 DNA is TGTGCCAGTAGTATACGAATAGAGGGAGGATCCTACGAGCAGTACGTC. Translation gives CASSIRIEGGSYEQYV.

The chain joins TRBV11-3 to TRBJ2-1, with 12 bases aligning to TRBD2. This CDR3 is built from 15 residues. CDR1 and CDR2 (germline): SGHNT, YENEEA. The J segment lost 3 bases and the V segment lost 7 bases, leaving 4 bases of the junction unmatched. The CDR3, as DNA: TGTGCCAGCACCCGACTAGCGGGAGACTACAATGAGCAGTTCTTC. Its translation: CASTRLAGDYNEQFF.

This chain joins TRBV5-6 and TRBJ1-3; D is ambiguous. The CDR3 sequence is 14 residues long. The germline gives CDR1 SGHDT, CDR2 YYEEEE. Trimming shortened V by 0 bases and J by 7 bases, and 11 bases separated the two germline ends. The CDR3 protein is CASSLVRAGNTIYF. DNA for the CDR3: TGTGCCAGCAGCTTGGTTAGGGCCGGGAACACCATATATTTT.

The chain carries TRBV12-1 and TRBJ1-1; whether TRBD1, the table's D call, matches the DNA was not checked. TRBV12-1 is designated a pseudogene. The CDR3 extends over 16 amino acids. In DNA, the CDR3 is TGTGCCAGCAGCCGCCGGGACGACTGTATGAACACTGAAGCTTTCTTT. This translates into CASSRRDDCMNTEAFF.

This rearrangement joins TRBV9 to TRBJ2-1; unclear D gene. This CDR3 has 16 amino acids. V lost 0 bases and J lost 0, with 10 bases in between. CDR1 SGDLS and CDR2 YYNGEE come from the germline V gene. The CDR3 nucleotides read TGTGCCAGCAGCGTAGGTCCGGAGATCTCCTACAATGAGCAGTTCTTC. It specifies CASSVGPEISYNEQFF.

In its sample, this clonotype was seen a few times. This chain uses TRBV13 with TRBJ2-1; TRBD2 aligns across 13 bases. V gave up 5 bases and J gave up 2 bases; unmatched junction bases: 0. The CDR3 totals 15 residues. Germline CDR1 PRHDT, CDR2 FYEKMQ (reference sequence). CDR3 amino acids: CASSGTSGTYNEQFF. Here the CDR3 DNA reads TGTGCCAGCAGCGGGACTAGCGGGACCTACAATGAGCAGTTCTTC.

This clonotype was recorded only once. The chain uses TRBV4-2 and TRBJ2-5, with a weak D call TRBD2 (7 bases). The germline V gene encodes CDR1 LGHNA and CDR2 YNFKEQ. Deletions cut 0 bases from V and 4 bases from J, with 24 bases between. The CDR3 sequence is 19 residues long. The CDR3: CASSQDSGVGAGSVETQYF. The CDR3 DNA reads as TGTGCCAGCAGCCAAGATTCAGGGGTTGGAGCGGGAAGTGTAGAGACCCAGTACTTC.

V is TRBV27 and J is TRBJ2-1; 15 positions match TRBD2. The junction had 2 bases not matched to a gene; V was cut back by 8 bases and J by 6 bases. This CDR3 spans 14 amino acids. Germline-derived CDR1 and CDR2 are MNHEY and SMNVEV (reference sequence). The CDR3 nucleotides read TGTGCCAGCGAGGGACTAGCGGGAGGCAATGAGCAGTTCTTC. Protein: CASEGLAGGNEQFF.

V is TRBV18 and J is TRBJ2-7; possible D gene TRBD2, 5 bases. V lost 0 bases to trimming and J lost 4 bases, with 7 bases between them. Germline V gene sequence: CDR1 KGHSH, CDR2 LQKENI. The CDR3 extends over 13 amino acids. CDR3 coding DNA: TGTGCCAGCTCACCACCGGAGGAGTACGAGCAGTACTTC. It specifies CASSPPEEYEQYF.